The clone carrying this T cell receptor beta chain appeared a few times. No antigen is known for it. This specimen comes from a study of cytotoxic CD8 clonotypes in ibrutinib-treated CLL. Study-level information: The group held roughly twelve relapsed/refractory and about 15 treatment-naive patients, with some 17 IGHV unmutated. Outcomes included some 25 partial and 2 complete responses; after median about 5.5 years, roughly 14 stayed remitted and approximately 12 progressed. Sequenced samples delivered averages of 255,043 productive templates and 80,000 to 100,000 productive rearrangements.

Study-level points and caveats: The clonality went up when patients responded to ibrutinib and dropped back toward baseline at progression.

Method: immunoSEQ multiplex PCR; TCRdb's copy keeps in-frame clones and lacks some. The sample consists of around 310,000 clones, approximately 80% of them appearing once. The CDR3 is 14 residues long. V was pared by 3 bases and J by 5 bases, with 13 bases between. The V gene's germline CDR1 is KGHSH and CDR2 LQKENI. The sequence derives from a human donor with chronic lymphocytic leukemia. The chain carries TRBV18 and TRBJ2-5; D might be TRBD1 (6 bases). The sample here was PBMCs, taken before ibrutinib treatment. CDR3 in amino acids: CASSPLQGSETQYF. In DNA form, the CDR3 reads TGTGCCAGCTCACCGCTTCAGGGGAGCGAGACCCAGTACTTC.